This note documents a single T cell receptor (beta chain) sequence. Its antigen has not been determined. No base quality values were provided; no much bigger clone lies one nucleotide off. The collaborating institutions used their own protocols to collect whole blood in K2EDTA tubes. For TCRbeta analysis, collaborator samples were shipped as frozen whole blood, as isolated PBMCs, or as DNA extracted from either sample type. TCRbeta CDR3 regions were amplified from genomic DNA by means of the immunoSEQ Assay, a bias-controlled multiplex PCR. The paper's processing steps were these. Nucleated cell counts per sample were estimated from amplification of reference gene primers within the assay. To quantify the absolute abundance of each unique TCRbeta CDR3 rearrangement, sequence reads were collapsed and filtered. For each sample, productive Simpson clonality was calculated as the square root of Simpson's diversity index over productive rearrangements. In its TCRdb copy, this immuneACCESS table keeps in-frame sequences only and misses some clones. Where compared with another copy, unresolved V genes explain less than half of these, and the others have no known cause. V and J calls and clone size follow that table, whereas D and trimming were derived from the DNA. In this sample the table shows 150,000 to 200,000 clones, around nine tenths of which occur a single time. The ten largest clones capture roughly 3% of the sample.

The sample comes from a study of blood T cell repertoires in COVID-19 (dated by TCRdb to 2020 to 2021). Looking at the study overall: Collaborator samples came from the United States, Italy and Spain and covered acute and convalescent phases of COVID-19. The samples were drawn from the first 160 participants of the ongoing ImmuneRACE study and from over a thousand subjects provided by 6 global collaborators. Where available, HLA class I and class II types were taken from metadata supplied by the sample provider and were not determined by assay-based typing. Sample metadata almost always included a de-identified subject ID, COVID-19 status, age in years and sex. Subjects who had been exposed to COVID-19, were actively infected with it, or had recovered from it provided the deeply sampled blood TCRbeta repertoires that made up the dataset. The repertoires were released in a freely available public database intended as a resource for research on the immune response to SARS-CoV-2. The prospective study material was composed of cDNA or gDNA derived from T cells, B-cell-depleted T cells, or PBMCs. Study-wide findings and limitations: How much clinical and demographic metadata was included differed by source and by participant, and the metadata was provided uncurated.

There are 14 amino acids in the CDR3, from cysteine to phenylalanine inclusive. Here the CDR3 DNA is all that survives: 42 bases in frame from base 1. CDR1 and CDR2, per the germline V gene, are SNHLY and FYNNEI. Relative to germline, V is 2 bases shorter and J is 7 bases shorter, with 14 bases between their ends. The rearranged segments are TRBV2 and TRBJ1-2, with a weak D call of TRBD1 (6 bases match). The clonotype comes from a man aged 65-85 years with acute or convalescent COVID-19. The sample comprised peripheral blood. The DNA reads as follows: TGTGCCAGCAGTGAATTAATAGGGGGTAGTGGCTACACCTTC. Its coded protein is CASSELIGGSGYTF.